The 6 T cell receptor beta chains reported below all come from one sample, sequenced in a study of T cell responses to AZD1222 COVID-19 vaccine. Here immunoSEQ multiplex PCR was the method, and the copy in TCRdb shows in-frame clones only, minus some. The sample shows fewer than 200,000 clones, roughly 91% of them seen only once. The sequences come from peripheral blood, collected on day 0 of AZD1222 vaccination. Receptors originate from an adult in good health.

The chain carries TRBV10-3 and TRBJ1-1, with TRBD1 identical over 7 bases. Trimming removed 6 bases from V and 5 bases from J; junction bases left unmatched: 3. The CDR3 has 12 residues. Per germline, CDR1 ENHRY and CDR2 SYGVKD. This CDR3 reads CAISPTGTEAFF. The DNA of the CDR3 is TGTGCCATCAGCCCGACAGGGACTGAAGCTTTCTTT.

The CDR3, as DNA: TGCGCCAGCAGCCAAGGACAGGCAAGCTATGGCTACACCTTC. Amino acid sequence: CASSQGQASYGYTF. The rearrangement links TRBV4-3 to TRBJ1-2, with a tentative D call TRBD1 (6 bases). Trimming removed 1 base from V and 4 bases from J, with 10 bases in between. This CDR3 spans 14 amino acids. CDR1 and CDR2 (germline): LGHNA, YSLEER.

V is TRBV2 and J is TRBJ2-1; no reliable D call. Trimming cost V 4 bases and J 0 bases, with 10 bases left between them. From germline, CDR1 is SNHLY and CDR2 FYNNEI. The CDR3 runs 15 residues. DNA of the CDR3: TGTGCCAGCAGTGGGGCCGGTTACTCCTACAATGAGCAGTTCTTC. This encodes CASSGAGYSYNEQFF.

This sequence joins TRBV7-9 and TRBJ1-6, with D unresolved. Looked up from germline, CDR1 is SEHNR and CDR2 is FQNEAQ (reference sequence). The CDR3 loop spans 14 amino acids. Deletions cut 2 bases from V and 9 bases from J, with 11 bases between. The CDR3 region has the DNA TGTGCCAGCAGCTTACAAGCTCAAGGTTCACCCCTCCACTTT. Amino acid sequence: CASSLQAQGSPLHF.

The CDR3: CASTVGGALNYGYTF. DNA for the CDR3: TGTGCCAGCACGGTAGGGGGGGCCCTTAACTATGGCTACACCTTC. The V gene is TRBV7-9, the J gene TRBJ1-2, with D possibly TRBD1 on 6 matching bases. Trimming took 7 bases from V and 1 from J, leaving 16 bases between them. Per the germline V gene, CDR1 is SEHNR and CDR2 is FQNEAQ (reference sequence). The CDR3 runs 15 residues.

The count of this clone is one. The genes are TRBV23-1 and TRBJ1-1; D might be TRBD1 (5 bases). TRBV23-1 is marked as an open reading frame, function uncertain. This CDR3 is built from 15 residues. The ends were cut back, 10 bases at V and 4 bases at J, with 22 bases in the middle. The CDR3 region has the DNA TGCGCCACCCAGGTATTTGGGGCTTTGGCCACTGAAGCTTTCTTT. It encodes CATQVFGALATEAFF.